The 17 T cell receptor beta chains below were found in one sample sequenced in a study of shared clonotypes between healthy human individuals. Sequenced by immunoSEQ multiplex PCR; TCRdb stores in-frame clones only, minus some. The sample includes 2 million to 2.5 million clones, over 85% of them seen just once. Material for sequencing was naive CD4+ T cells from PBMCs. Regarding subset: CD45RA+ positively selected. The receptors shown here come from a man younger than 35 in good health. Some clones in this sample may be carry-over from other donors' samples.

This rearrangement joins TRBV5-6 to TRBJ2-1; D possibly matches TRBD1 or TRBD2 (5 bases each). V lost 4 bases and J lost 1, with 12 bases in between. This CDR3 spans 15 amino acids. The germline V gene encodes CDR1 SGHDT and CDR2 YYEEEE. CDR3 DNA: TGTGCCAGCAGCGGGGACCTTGGGTCCTACAATGAGCAGTTCTTC. It yields the protein CASSGDLGSYNEQFF. Full variable domain (missing parts from reference TRBV5-6 and TRBJ2-1): DAGVTQSPTHLIKTRGQQVTLRCSPKSGHDTVSWYQQALGQGPQFIFQYYEEEERQRGNFPDRFSGHQFPNYSSELNVNALLLGDSALYLCASSGDLGSYNEQFFGPGTRLTVL.

The chain has TRBV29-1 and TRBJ1-1, with D maybe TRBD1 (5 bases). The CDR3 length is 15 residues. V was pared by 4 bases and J by 1 base, with 16 bases between. Germline V gene sequence: CDR1 SQVTM, CDR2 ANQGSEA. CDR3 in DNA: TGCAGCGTTGCGTTATCACCAGGGTCGAACACTGAAGCTTTCTTT. This encodes CSVALSPGSNTEAFF.

The chain uses TRBV7-8 and TRBJ1-3; TRBD1 aligns across 10 bases. The CDR3 totals 15 residues. From germline, CDR1 is SGHVS and CDR2 FQNEAQ. Trimming removed 1 base from V and 10 bases from J; junction bases left unmatched: 7. As DNA, the CDR3 is TGTGCCAGCAGCTTAGGGGGACAGGGGAGTGGTACCATATATTTT. Its protein is CASSLGGQGSGTIYF. The entire variable domain, with the rest obtained from reference TRBV7-8 and TRBJ1-3, is as follows: GAGVSQSPRYKVAKRGQDVALRCDPISGHVSLFWYQQALGQGPEFLTYFQNEAQLDKSGLPSDRFFAERPEGSVSTLKIQRTQQEDSAVYLCASSLGGQGSGTIYFGEGSWLTVV.

The rearrangement links TRBV7-9 to TRBJ2-1, with D uncertain. The ends were cut back, 5 bases at V and 4 bases at J, with 12 bases in the middle. The CDR3 consists of 14 residues. Per germline, CDR1 SEHNR and CDR2 FQNEAQ (reference sequence). CDR3 sequence reads: CASSPTGDYNEQFF. CDR3 nucleotide sequence: TGTGCCAGCAGCCCAACCGGAGATTACAATGAGCAGTTCTTC.

The table lists this clone with a few counts. The V and J genes are TRBV5-1 and TRBJ1-1; TRBD1 matches at 7 bases. Germline trimming cut 4 bases from V and 11 bases from J; bases unmatched to any gene: 14. This CDR3 contains 14 residues. The germline V gene encodes CDR1 SGHRS and CDR2 YFSETQ. CDR3 nucleotides: TGCGCCAGCAGCGCGGGACAGCCGGAGTCTTATGCTTTCTTT. This gives the protein CASSAGQPESYAFF.

The chain couples TRBV19 to TRBJ2-7, with D perhaps TRBD1 (5 bases). This CDR3 spans 15 amino acids. Germline V CDR1 and CDR2: LNHDA, SQIVND (reference sequence). V lost 3 bases and J lost 0, with 12 bases in between. Here the CDR3 DNA reads TGTGCCAGTAGTATTGGGGCAGGGTCCTCCTACGAGCAGTACTTC. Translating it yields CASSIGAGSSYEQYF.

Concerning this clone: Other DNA sequences in this specimen translate into the identical CDR3. This chain joins TRBV2 and TRBJ1-1; no firm D call. CDR3 length: 11 amino acids. V was pared by 7 bases and J by 1 base, with 4 bases between. Looked up from germline, CDR1 is SNHLY and CDR2 is FYNNEI. The CDR3 region is CASKRNTEAFF. The CDR3 bases are TGTGCCAGCAAGCGGAACACTGAAGCTTTCTTT.

V gene TRBV27 combines with J gene TRBJ1-2; D unclear. The germline gives CDR1 MNHEY, CDR2 SMNVEV (reference sequence). CDR3 length: 12 residues. The germline V and J ends were trimmed by 4 bases and 7 bases, with 10 bases remaining between them. The CDR3 loop reads CASSSTIGGYTF. The CDR3 coding sequence is TGTGCCAGCAGTTCCACAATTGGTGGCTACACCTTC.

A remark on this clone: The same CDR3 also results from other DNA sequences found in this sample. The J gene is TRBJ1-2, the V gene TRBV28; D is unclear. The germline V gene has CDR1 MDHEN and CDR2 SYDVKM. The CDR3 runs to 12 residues. Trimming took off 3 bases at V and 4 bases at J, with 6 bases between the two ends. The CDR3 reads CASSLQSYGYTF. As DNA, the CDR3 is TGTGCCAGCAGTTTGCAGAGCTATGGCTACACCTTC.

The V and J genes are TRBV5-6 and TRBJ2-3; D not resolved. Trimming pared 5 bases from V and 1 base from J, leaving 14 bases between. CDR1 is SGHDT and CDR2 is YYEEEE in the germline V gene. The CDR3 has 15 amino acids. CDR3 protein: CASSGPRRRTDTQYF. Written as DNA, the CDR3 is TGTGCCAGCAGTGGACCGCGCCGCCGCACAGATACGCAGTATTTT. The entire variable domain, with the rest obtained from reference TRBV5-6 and TRBJ2-3, is as follows: DAGVTQSPTHLIKTRGQQVTLRCSPKSGHDTVSWYQQALGQGPQFIFQYYEEEERQRGNFPDRFSGHQFPNYSSELNVNALLLGDSALYLCASSGPRRRTDTQYFGPGTRLTVL.

This clone was counted a single time. The V and J genes are TRBV5-6 and TRBJ2-1, with 8 bases identical to TRBD2. Trimming at V came to 0 bases and at J to 3 bases, leaving 14 bases not matched to a gene. This CDR3 has 19 residues. CDR1 is SGHDT, CDR2 YYEEEE, per germline. CDR3 protein: CASSLAWREAPPLYNEQFF. The CDR3 DNA sequence: TGTGCCAGCAGCTTGGCTTGGCGGGAGGCCCCACCCCTCTACAATGAGCAGTTCTTC.

This clone was observed once. DNA for the CDR3: TGTGCCTGGACAGGGACTAGTGGTGTCTACGAGCAGTACTTC. Amino acid sequence: CAWTGTSGVYEQYF. The V gene is TRBV30, the J gene TRBJ2-5, with 8 bases aligning to TRBD2. TRBJ2-7 explains the end of the DNA better; the J call may be wrong. Germline V gene sequence: CDR1 GTSNPN, CDR2 SVGIG (reference sequence). This CDR3 is built from 14 residues.

The chain employs TRBV29-1 and TRBJ2-1, with 9 positions matching TRBD1. Germline assignment: CDR1 SQVTM and CDR2 ANQGSEA. V trimming: 5 bases; J trimming: 4 bases; junction bases outside the gene matches: 6. The CDR3 sequence is 14 residues long. DNA for the CDR3: TGCAGCGTTCGCCGGGACAGGGATTACAATGAGCAGTTCTTC. It yields the protein CSVRRDRDYNEQFF.

The chain has TRBV5-1 and TRBJ2-7; 13 nucleotides line up with TRBD2. The V and J ends lost 4 bases and 9 bases, in that order; junction bases with no gene match: 16. The CDR3 spans 17 residues. Germline values: CDR1 SGHRS, CDR2 YFSETQ. DNA of the CDR3: TGCGCCAGCAGCCCCAGACTAGCGGGAGGCGCCACTCGTGGGCAGTACTTC. Its protein is CASSPRLAGGATRGQYF.

This sequence joins TRBV11-1 and TRBJ2-1, with TRBD2 identical over 11 bases. J gave up 6 bases and V 4 bases, and 11 bases lay outside the gene matches. From germline, CDR1 is SGHAT and CDR2 FQDESV (reference sequence). CDR3 size: 17 residues. This CDR3 is CASSYLAGGQGGNEQFF. In nucleotides, the CDR3 is TGTGCCAGCAGCTACCTAGCGGGAGGACAAGGGGGCAATGAGCAGTTCTTC.

The chain has TRBV7-2 and TRBJ2-1, with 7 bases identical to TRBD1. This CDR3 comprises 12 residues. V gave up 4 bases and J gave up 12 bases; unmatched junction bases: 6. Germline V gene data show CDR1 as SGHTA and CDR2 as FQGNSA. The CDR3 region has the DNA TGTGCCAGCAGCTCAAGGGGGCAGGGGCAGTTCTTC. As protein: CASSSRGQGQFF.

This clone was detected once. V and J are TRBV5-8 and TRBJ2-1; TRBD1 agrees at 9 bases. CDR3 length: 18 amino acids. Trimming removed 4 bases from V and 5 bases from J; junction bases left unmatched: 16. Germline-derived CDR1 and CDR2 are SGHTS and YDEGEE. In nucleotides, the CDR3 is TGTGCCAGCAGCCCTTTTGGGGGACTCAGGACAGGGGACAATGAGCAGTTCTTC. Translated: CASSPFGGLRTGDNEQFF. The whole variable domain, filled in from reference TRBV5-8 and TRBJ2-1, reads EAGVTQSPTHLIKTRGQQATLRCSPISGHTSVYWYQQALGLGLQFLLWYDEGEERNRGNFPPRFSGRQFPNYSSELNVNALELEDSALYLCASSPFGGLRTGDNEQFFGPGTRLTVL.